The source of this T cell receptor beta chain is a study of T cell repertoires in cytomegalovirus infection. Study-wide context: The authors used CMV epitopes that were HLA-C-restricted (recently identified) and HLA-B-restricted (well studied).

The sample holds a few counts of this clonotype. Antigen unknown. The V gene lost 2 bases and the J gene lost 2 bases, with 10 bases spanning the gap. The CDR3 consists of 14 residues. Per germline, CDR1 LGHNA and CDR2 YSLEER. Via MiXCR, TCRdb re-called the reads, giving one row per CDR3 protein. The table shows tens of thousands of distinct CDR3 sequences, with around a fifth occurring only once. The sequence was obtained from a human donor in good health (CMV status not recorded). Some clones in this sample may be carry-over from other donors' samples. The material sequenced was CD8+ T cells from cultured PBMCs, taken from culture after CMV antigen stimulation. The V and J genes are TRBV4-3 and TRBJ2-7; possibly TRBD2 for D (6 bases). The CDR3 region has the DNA TGCGCCAGCAGCCAATTACCGGGAGCCTACGAGCAGTACTTC. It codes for CASSQLPGAYEQYF.